The clone carrying this T cell receptor beta chain was recorded many times. The antigen remains undetermined. With 8 bases clipped from V and 1 base from J, the junction kept 4 bases outside the gene matches. This CDR3 spans 14 amino acids. From germline, CDR1 is KGHDR and CDR2 SFDVKD. One entry per CDR3 protein results from TCRdb running MiXCR on the 5' RACE reads. The sample lists some 210,000 distinct CDR3 sequences, around 20% occurring once. These data belong to a study of T-cell memory formation after mild COVID-19. Study-level points and caveats: There was no confirmation that second-wave clones peaking on day 37 were SARS-CoV-2 specific.

The gene calls are TRBV24-1 and TRBJ2-4, with TRBD2 matching 7 bases. The source material was PBMCs or a T cell subset sorted from them (not recorded which). This TCR derives from an adult woman who had mild COVID-19 (a few samples of this study predate the infection). Cell type and time point are not known. The CDR3 spells CATIGGLAKNIQYF. DNA of the CDR3: TGTGCCACCATCGGGGGGTTGGCCAAAAACATTCAGTACTTC.